What follows are 22 T cell receptor beta chains derived from one specimen sequenced in a study of blood T cell repertoires in COVID-19. TCRdb keeps only in-frame clones here, not all; method: immunoSEQ multiplex PCR. Here the sample spans more than 250,000 clones, approximately 82% being singletons. The sequenced material came from PBMCs or T cells enriched from blood (not recorded which). Receptors originate from a man between 40 and 49 years old who had been exposed to COVID-19.

A few counts support this clone. The rearrangement links TRBV4-1 to TRBJ1-4; no clear D. Germline assignment: CDR1 MGHRA and CDR2 YSYEKL. This CDR3 comprises 14 residues. The V and J ends lost 6 bases and 0 bases respectively, with 8 bases between them. The CDR3 DNA sequence: TGCGCCAGCAGTCGAGATGCAACTAATGAAAAACTGTTTTTT. Its translation: CASSRDATNEKLFF.

Notes on this clone: Relative to the germline gene, one junction end is altered; a read error may explain this. Other DNA sequences in this sample translate to the same CDR3. The chain is built from TRBV7-9 and TRBJ2-1; 8 bases line up with TRBD2. This CDR3 spans 16 amino acids. Germline-derived CDR1 and CDR2 are SEHNR and FQNEAQ (reference sequence). CDR3 nucleotide sequence: TGTGCCAGCAGCTATAGAGCGGGAGCCTCCTACAACGAGCAGTTCTTC. Amino acids: CASSYRAGASYNEQFF.

J is TRBJ1-2 and V is TRBV5-1; 11 bases line up with TRBD1. Germline CDR1 and CDR2: SGHRS and YFSETQ. The CDR3 is 15 amino acids. V shed 3 bases, J shed 4 bases, and the junction held 5 bases outside the gene matches. CDR3 amino acids: CASSSGQGEIYGYTF. CDR3 nucleotide sequence: TGCGCCAGCAGCTCGGGACAGGGGGAGATCTATGGCTACACCTTC. The whole variable domain, filled in from reference TRBV5-1 and TRBJ1-2, reads KAGVTQTPRYLIKTRGQQVTLSCSPISGHRSVSWYQQTPGQGLQFLFEYFSETQRNKGNFPGRFSGRQFSNSRSEMNVSTLELGDSALYLCASSSGQGEIYGYTFGSGTRLTVV.

The V call is TRBV6-5, the J call TRBJ2-3; a possible D gene is TRBD1 (6 bases). With 6 bases removed from V and 6 bases from J, the gap between germline ends came to 16 bases. There are 14 residues in the CDR3. CDR1 and CDR2 (germline): MNHEY, SVGAGI. CDR3 sequence reads: CASSLLQGTDTQYF. As DNA, the CDR3 is TGTGCCAGCAGCCTGTTACAGGGAACGGATACGCAGTATTTT.

The chain uses TRBV5-1 and TRBJ2-1; TRBD2 matches 8 bases. The CDR3 spans 16 residues. Germline V gene data show CDR1 as SGHRS and CDR2 as YFSETQ. V dropped 0 bases and J dropped 4; count of bases not matched to a gene: 6. DNA of the CDR3: TGCGCCAGCAGCTTGGAAGGACTAGCTGATTACAATGAGCAGTTCTTC. It is translated as CASSLEGLADYNEQFF.

The chain couples TRBV3-1 (or the pseudogene TRBV3-2) to TRBJ2-5, with D perhaps TRBD2 (7 bases). The CDR3 has 13 residues. The germline V gene has CDR1 LGHDT and CDR2 YNNKEL (reference sequence). V lost 8 bases to trimming and J lost 4 bases, with 14 bases between them. CDR3 DNA sequence: TGTGCCAGCGGAGGGGGGGGCATAGAGACCCAGTACTTC. As protein: CASGGGGIETQYF.

The chain uses TRBV11-2 and TRBJ2-3; TRBD1 agrees at 7 bases. Germline trimming cut 5 bases from V and 4 bases from J; bases unmatched to any gene: 6. This CDR3 is built from 14 residues. In germline, CDR1 is SGHAT, CDR2 FQNNGV. The CDR3 DNA sequence: TGTGCCAGCAGCCAAAGACAGGGCTCAGATACGCAGTATTTT. It specifies CASSQRQGSDTQYF.

V and J are TRBV24-1 and TRBJ1-5; 10 bases agree with TRBD1. The CDR3 has 17 amino acids. Germline V CDR1 and CDR2: KGHDR, SFDVKD. The ends lost 9 bases at V and 2 bases at J; junction bases unmatched: 12. The CDR3 nucleotides are TGTGCCACCCAGTCCCGGGACAGGGGATGGGGCAATCAGCCCCAGCATTTT. Its protein product is CATQSRDRGWGNQPQHF.

The chain employs TRBV24-1 and TRBJ2-1; perhaps TRBD1 as D (5 bases). V was cut by 4 bases and J by 6 bases, with 18 bases left in between. Germline CDR1 and CDR2: KGHDR and SFDVKD. CDR3 length equals 16 residues. Here the CDR3 DNA reads TGTGCCACCAGTGACAGGGAACGAGTTTGGGCCAATGAGCAGTTCTTC. This codes for CATSDRERVWANEQFF.

The V call is TRBV18, the J call TRBJ1-6; 9 bases map to TRBD1. The CDR3 consists of 18 residues. Germline CDR1 is KGHSH and CDR2 is LQKENI. J was trimmed by 8 bases and V by 2 bases; bases with no gene match: 13. The CDR3 protein is CASSPMEHTGGQDSPLHF. The CDR3 DNA is TGTGCCAGCTCACCAATGGAACATACAGGGGGCCAGGATTCACCCCTCCACTTT.

The chain recombines TRBV5-6 with TRBJ1-6; TRBD1 matches 12 bases. Per germline, CDR1 SGHDT and CDR2 YYEEEE. Trimming took 3 bases from V and 7 from J; bases not matched to a gene: 5. The CDR3 covers 16 residues. In DNA form, the CDR3 reads TGTGCCAGCAGCTCGGGACAGGGGGCAAGGAATTCACCCCTCCACTTT. This gives the protein CASSSGQGARNSPLHF.

The chain combines TRBV6-5 with TRBJ1-2; maybe TRBD1 (6 bases). The germline CDR1 and CDR2 sequences are MNHEY and SVGAGI. This CDR3 comprises 15 residues. Trimming removed 7 bases at V and 2 bases at J, with 17 bases between. CDR3 protein: CASTQKVQGNYGYTF. The CDR3 DNA follows: TGTGCCAGCACACAGAAGGTCCAGGGGAACTATGGCTACACCTTC.

The rearrangement uses TRBV6-5 and TRBJ1-4; no reliable D call. The germline V and J ends were trimmed by 6 bases and 2 bases, with 10 bases remaining between them. Germline loops: CDR1 MNHEY, CDR2 SVGAGI. This CDR3 is built from 14 residues. CDR3 DNA sequence: TGTGCCAGCAGCTCCCGAGGGACTAATGAAAAACTGTTTTTT. This translates into CASSSRGTNEKLFF.

The chain couples TRBV7-6 to TRBJ1-2; no reliable D call. Germline lookup yields CDR1 SGHVS and CDR2 FNYEAQ. Trimming stripped 6 bases from V and 3 bases from J, with 14 bases between. This CDR3 is 14 amino acids long. CDR3 loop: CASSRGSGDYGYTF. CDR3 DNA: TGTGCCAGCAGTCGAGGGAGTGGGGACTATGGCTACACCTTC.

This clone was detected only a few times. The chain joins TRBV7-6 to TRBJ2-2; 8 positions agree with TRBD2. J gave up 10 bases and V 5 bases, and 12 bases lay outside the gene matches. Germline V gives CDR1 SGHVS, CDR2 FNYEAQ. This CDR3 is built from 15 residues. The CDR3 DNA reads as TGTGCCAGCAGCCTAGGAGTAGCGGGACTACAGGAGCTGTTTTTT. Its protein product is CASSLGVAGLQELFF.

The chain employs TRBV5-5 and TRBJ2-5; 11 nucleotides match TRBD1. Losses at the gene ends were 4 bases for V and 4 bases for J; bases not matched to a gene: 6. In germline, CDR1 is SGHKS, CDR2 YYEKEE (reference sequence). This CDR3 has 15 amino acids. The CDR3 protein is CASSVGQGARETQYF. In nucleotides, the CDR3 is TGTGCCAGCAGCGTAGGACAGGGGGCAAGAGAGACCCAGTACTTC.

This clone has a handful of counts. For the CDR3, the DNA is TGTGCCAGCAGCTTGATCCGCGGTACCACAGATACGCAGTATTTT. Translation: CASSLIRGTTDTQYF. V and J are TRBV5-4 and TRBJ2-3; D unclear. Germline V lookup: CDR1 SGHNT, CDR2 YYREEE (reference sequence). With 1 base removed from V and 2 bases from J, the gap between germline ends came to 11 bases. This CDR3 is 15 amino acids long. The variable domain in full, with the rest retrieved from reference TRBV5-4 and TRBJ2-3, is ETGVTQSPTHLIKTRGQQVTLRCSSQSGHNTVSWYQQALGQGPQFIFQYYREEENGRGNFPPRFSGLQFPNYSSELNVNALELDDSALYLCASSLIRGTTDTQYFGPGTRLTVL.

This sequence joins TRBV10-3 and TRBJ2-7, with TRBD1 matching over 11 bases. The germline gives CDR1 ENHRY, CDR2 SYGVKD. The CDR3 spans 19 residues. The trim removed 4 bases at V and 0 bases at J, leaving 14 bases unmatched. The CDR3 DNA follows: TGTGCCATCAGTGCGGGAGGGGACAGGGGGGGGAAATTCTCCTACGAGCAGTACTTC. Translated: CAISAGGDRGGKFSYEQYF.

J is TRBJ1-6 and V is TRBV6-1, with D unresolved. CDR3 length: 13 residues. Per the germline V gene, CDR1 is MNHNS and CDR2 is SASEGT. Trimming left V 7 bases short and J 15 bases short, with 19 bases between. The CDR3 DNA sequence: TGTGCCAGCACCGAAACGGGGTCTACACACCTCCACTTT. Its translation: CASTETGSTHLHF.

This rearrangement joins TRBV6-5 to TRBJ1-1; TRBD1 matches at 7 bases. The germline V gene has CDR1 MNHEY and CDR2 SVGAGI. V lost 6 bases, J lost 0 bases, and 4 bases stayed unmatched. This CDR3 has 14 residues. The CDR3 spells CASRARGLNTEAFF. The CDR3, as DNA: TGTGCCAGCAGGGCCAGGGGGTTGAACACTGAAGCTTTCTTT.

This chain connects TRBV12-3 or TRBV12-4 to TRBJ2-3, with a weak D call TRBD2 (6 bases). Trimming took off 9 bases at V and 2 bases at J, with 12 bases between the two ends. The CDR3 runs to 13 residues. The CDR3 DNA follows: TGTGCCAGTGGGGAGGTAGCCACAGATACGCAGTATTTT. It codes for CASGEVATDTQYF.

This clone was recorded only once. The chain carries TRBV24-1 and TRBJ2-1, with 8 bases identical to TRBD1. Germline V gene lookup returns CDR1 KGHDR and CDR2 SFDVKD. The ends lost 1 base at V and 10 bases at J; junction bases unmatched: 8. The CDR3 covers 15 residues. The CDR3 protein is CATSDFGTGLSEQFF. CDR3 nucleotide sequence: TGTGCCACCAGTGATTTTGGGACAGGTTTGAGCGAGCAGTTCTTC.